This entry lists 10 T cell receptor beta chains sequenced from one sample in a study of T cell responses to AZD1222 COVID-19 vaccine (dated by TCRdb to about 2021). The library was produced with the immunoSEQ multiplex PCR assay. Held by TCRdb, this immuneACCESS table contains in-frame sequences only and omits some clones. Under half of the omission traces to an unresolved V gene where checked; the cause of the rest is unknown. This sample gives around 160,000 clones in total; around 94% of them show up just once. The top ten clones comprise under 6% of the sample. Read against the paper, the sample's time point label means: about 28 days (+/-7) after the second vaccine dose. The material was peripheral blood, obtained 28 days after the second AZD1222 dose. Receptor source: an adult who received the AZD1222 COVID-19 vaccine.

CDR3: CASSYRRGTDTQYF. The CDR3 bases are TGTGCCAGCAGTTACCGGCGGGGCACAGATACGCAGTATTTT. The chain links TRBV6-5 to TRBJ2-3; TRBD2 is a possible D gene (5 bases). The germline V gene encodes CDR1 MNHEY and CDR2 SVGAGI. CDR3 length equals 14 residues. Trimming left V 2 bases short and J 1 base short, with 7 bases between.

CDR3 nucleotides: TGTGCCAGCAGGTCTAGCGGCGTTATTGGGACCCAGTACTTC. It translates to CASRSSGVIGTQYF. This sequence joins TRBV6-5 and TRBJ2-5; 7 nucleotides align to TRBD2. With V trimmed by 6 bases and J by 7 bases, 11 bases remained unmatched. Looked up from germline, CDR1 is MNHEY and CDR2 is SVGAGI. CDR3 length: 14 amino acids.

The gene calls are TRBV14 and TRBJ2-7, with 7 nucleotides matching TRBD1. The CDR3 is 14 residues long. Germline values: CDR1 SGHDN, CDR2 FVKESK. V shed 4 bases, J shed 1 base, and the junction held 4 bases outside the gene matches. CDR3 in DNA: TGTGCCAGCAGCCGAGAGACAGGGTCCTACGAGCAGTACTTC. This sequence encodes CASSRETGSYEQYF.

The chain uses TRBV6-5 and TRBJ2-1; the D gene is possibly TRBD2 (5 bases). V lost 4 bases and J lost 8, with 15 bases in between. The germline V gene encodes CDR1 MNHEY and CDR2 SVGAGI. This CDR3 region has 14 residues. CDR3 in amino acids: CASSLEGWSDEQFF. CDR3 DNA sequence: TGTGCCAGCAGTTTAGAGGGCTGGTCGGATGAGCAGTTCTTC.

The V call is TRBV5-1, the J call TRBJ2-5; no clear D. CDR1 and CDR2 from the germline V gene are SGHRS and YFSETQ. The V gene lost 4 bases and the J gene lost 6 bases, with 10 bases spanning the gap. CDR3 length: 12 residues. The CDR3 DNA is TGCGCCAGCAGCCCCGACCTTAAGACCCAGTACTTC. Translated, it gives CASSPDLKTQYF.

The rearrangement uses TRBV19 and TRBJ1-1; 9 bases align to TRBD1. Unmatched junction bases numbered 8, after V lost 6 bases and J lost 3 bases. This CDR3 is 15 amino acids long. Germline assignment: CDR1 LNHDA and CDR2 SQIVND (reference sequence). The CDR3 is CASSTAGTGYTEAFF. The CDR3 nucleotides are TGTGCCAGTAGCACCGCCGGGACAGGGTACACTGAAGCTTTCTTT.

The chain links TRBV19 to TRBJ2-7, with D possibly called TRBD1 or TRBD2 (5 bases each). This CDR3 has 14 residues. The V gene lost 3 bases and the J gene lost 2 bases, with 11 bases spanning the gap. Germline lookup yields CDR1 LNHDA and CDR2 SQIVND (reference sequence). CDR3 sequence (DNA): TGTGCCAGTAGTATGGGGACGGCGACCTACGAGCAGTACTTC. It codes for CASSMGTATYEQYF. Drawing the rest from reference TRBV19 and TRBJ2-7, the complete variable domain is DGGITQSPKYLFRKEGQNVTLSCEQNLNHDAMYWYRQDPGQGLRLIYYSQIVNDFQKGDIAEGYSVSREKKESFPLTVTSAQKNPTAFYLCASSMGTATYEQYFGPGTRLTVT.

The V gene is TRBV2, the J gene TRBJ2-7; D could derive from TRBD1 or TRBD2 (6 bases each). The CDR3 runs 13 residues. Germline CDR1 is SNHLY and CDR2 is FYNNEI. The V end was cut by 6 bases, the J end by 3 bases, with 12 bases between. CDR3 sequence reads: CASRGGQHYEQYF. The CDR3 DNA reads TGTGCCAGCAGAGGGGGGCAGCACTACGAGCAGTACTTC.

This clone was seen more than once but under ten times. This same CDR3 is encoded by further DNA sequences in the sample. The chain joins TRBV11-2 to TRBJ2-1; 11 bases line up with TRBD2. Germline V gene data show CDR1 as SGHAT and CDR2 as FQNNGV. This CDR3 comprises 16 residues. The junction had 0 bases not matched to a gene; V was cut back by 2 bases and J by 0 bases. The DNA for the CDR3 is TGTGCCAGCAGCTTACTAGCGGGGGGCTCCTACAATGAGCAGTTCTTC. Protein sequence: CASSLLAGGSYNEQFF.

The rearrangement links TRBV15 to TRBJ2-3; either TRBD1 or TRBD2 may fit D (5 bases each). Trimming took 5 bases from V and 6 from J, leaving 18 bases between them. This CDR3 has 15 amino acids. CDR1 is LNHNV and CDR2 is YYDKDF in the germline V gene (reference sequence). CDR3 sequence reads: CATSVPGPPADTQYF. The DNA for the CDR3 is TGTGCCACCAGCGTACCGGGGCCCCCAGCGGATACGCAGTATTTT.